These 28 T cell receptor beta chains were all obtained from the same sample, sequenced in a study of T cell clones after liver transplantation (dated by TCRdb to the late 2010s). Libraries were made using the immunoSEQ multiplex PCR assay. Sourced from immuneACCESS, this table was stored by TCRdb with only in-frame sequences that have V and J called. A share of the clones is absent; for the studies checked, an unresolved V gene accounts for under half, and the remainder has no known explanation. This sample comprises roughly 80,000 clones, less than 85% of them detected only once. Of the sample, 2.8% falls within the top ten clones. The sequenced sample was CD4+ T cells from blood, obtained at the 22-month timepoint. The source is a human patient who received a liver transplant. Following a transplant, some T lymphocytes may have been derived from the graft donor.

The V call is TRBV5-5, the J call TRBJ1-3; D uncertain. CDR1 SGHKS and CDR2 YYEKEE come from the germline V gene (reference sequence). The CDR3 is 14 amino acids. The ends were cut back, 3 bases at V and 0 bases at J, with 7 bases in the middle. CDR3 region: CASSSTVSGNTIYF. CDR3 DNA sequence: TGTGCCAGCAGCTCGACGGTCTCTGGAAACACCATATATTTT. Looking up the rest from reference TRBV5-5 and TRBJ1-3 gives the full variable domain: DAGVTQSPTHLIKTRGQQVTLRCSPISGHKSVSWYQQVLGQGPQFIFQYYEKEERGRGNFPDRFSARQFPNYSSELNVNALLLGDSALYLCASSSTVSGNTIYFGEGSWLTVV.

A few counts support this clone. CDR3 region: CASSLSHSPNTEAFF. DNA of the CDR3: TGTGCCAGCAGCTTGTCCCACAGCCCGAACACTGAAGCTTTCTTT. The rearrangement joins TRBV7-3 to TRBJ1-1, with D hard to call. V was clipped by 3 bases and J by 1 base, with 12 bases between them. CDR1 SGHTA and CDR2 FQGTGA come from the germline V gene. The CDR3 loop spans 15 amino acids. Based on the CDR3 plus reference TRBV7-3 and TRBJ1-1, the full variable domain is GAGVSQTPSNKVTEKGKYVELRCDPISGHTALYWYRQSLGQGPEFLIYFQGTGAADDSGLPNDRFFAVRPEGSVSTLKIQRTERGDSAVYLCASSLSHSPNTEAFFGQGTRLTVV.

The rearrangement uses TRBV19 and TRBJ2-7; 8 positions match TRBD2. The CDR3 loop spans 16 amino acids. Germline V gene data show CDR1 as LNHDA and CDR2 as SQIVND (reference sequence). V gave up 4 bases and J gave up 5 bases; unmatched junction bases: 13. CDR3 sequence reads: CASSRMSSGGPHEQYF. For the CDR3, the DNA is TGTGCCAGTAGTAGAATGTCTTCGGGAGGGCCGCACGAGCAGTACTTC.

This chain uses TRBV5-1 with TRBJ2-1; 7 bases map to TRBD1. Trimming cost V 4 bases and J 3 bases; bases outside gene matches: 10. Per germline, CDR1 SGHRS and CDR2 YFSETQ. The CDR3 extends over 16 amino acids. The CDR3 here is CASSHTGTENYNEQFF. The DNA for the CDR3 is TGCGCCAGCAGCCATACCGGGACAGAAAACTACAATGAGCAGTTCTTC.

The gene calls are TRBV10-3 and TRBJ2-3, with unresolved D. Germline lookup yields CDR1 ENHRY and CDR2 SYGVKD. Trimming pared 3 bases from V and 4 bases from J, leaving 14 bases between. The CDR3 loop spans 15 amino acids. The CDR3 nucleotides read TGTGCCATCAGTGACCCCGTGGGTTCCTCAGATACGCAGTATTTT. Translating it yields CAISDPVGSSDTQYF.

The chain joins TRBV4-3 to TRBJ1-5; no definite D call. This CDR3 spans 15 amino acids. The germline V and J ends were trimmed by 0 bases and 7 bases, with 13 bases remaining between them. Germline V gives CDR1 LGHNA, CDR2 YSLEER. CDR3 in DNA: TGCGCCAGCAGCCAAGAACTCGGGGTCCGGCAGCCCCAGCATTTT. Encoded protein: CASSQELGVRQPQHF.

This clone was detected only once. This chain joins TRBV5-6 and TRBJ2-5; D is undetermined. The CDR3 contains 16 residues. Trimming cost V 0 bases and J 4 bases, with 16 bases left between them. Germline V CDR1 and CDR2: SGHDT, YYEEEE. This CDR3 is CASSLEDRQMGETQYF. In DNA form, the CDR3 reads TGTGCCAGCAGCTTGGAGGATCGCCAAATGGGAGAGACCCAGTACTTC.

This chain uses TRBV10-3 with TRBJ1-6; 11 positions match TRBD1. The germline V gene has CDR1 ENHRY and CDR2 SYGVKD. Trimming took 10 bases from V and 10 from J; bases not matched to a gene: 9. The CDR3 covers 14 residues. CDR3 sequence: CASSRTGGDSPLHF. CDR3 DNA sequence: TGTGCCAGCAGCAGGACAGGGGGCGACTCACCCCTCCACTTT.

This clone was observed a few times. The chain joins TRBV2 to TRBJ2-7; TRBD2 agrees at 12 bases. CDR1 and CDR2 from the germline V gene are SNHLY and FYNNEI. J lost 5 bases, V lost 6 bases, and 2 bases had no gene match. CDR3 length: 13 amino acids. CDR3 protein: CASRTSGSNEQYF. CDR3 in DNA: TGTGCCAGCAGGACTAGCGGGAGCAACGAGCAGTACTTC.

The gene calls are TRBV5-4 and TRBJ2-1; 7 nucleotides agree with TRBD2. V dropped 4 bases and J dropped 10; count of bases not matched to a gene: 11. Germline lookup yields CDR1 SGHNT and CDR2 YYREEE (reference sequence). This CDR3 region has 14 residues. The CDR3 region has the DNA TGTGCCAGCAGCAAACAGGCGGATAGCGGGGAGCAGTTCTTC. Translation gives CASSKQADSGEQFF.

This rearrangement joins TRBV28 to TRBJ1-2, with D maybe TRBD1 (5 bases). Germline CDR1 and CDR2: MDHEN and SYDVKM. This CDR3 spans 11 amino acids. Trimming took off 7 bases at V and 10 bases at J, with 13 bases between the two ends. CDR3 residues: CASMAGRFYTF. The CDR3 DNA sequence: TGTGCCAGCATGGCAGGGAGATTCTACACCTTC.

The rearrangement links TRBV19 to TRBJ1-1; 7 bases map to TRBD1. Trimming at V came to 6 bases and at J to 6 bases, leaving 10 bases not matched to a gene. Germline CDR1 LNHDA, CDR2 SQIVND (reference sequence). The CDR3 totals 14 residues. The CDR3 loop is CASSRTGDWAEAFF. The CDR3, as DNA: TGTGCCAGTAGCCGTACAGGGGATTGGGCTGAAGCTTTCTTT.

CDR3 in DNA: TGTGCCTGGAGTGTTAGGGGTGACACTGAAGCTTTCTTT. The encoded protein is CAWSVRGDTEAFF. The rearrangement links TRBV30 to TRBJ1-1; perhaps TRBD1 as D (5 bases). Germline loops: CDR1 GTSNPN, CDR2 SVGIG (reference sequence). Trimming took off 0 bases at V and 3 bases at J, with 8 bases between the two ends. This CDR3 is 13 amino acids long.

The V and J genes are TRBV6-1 and TRBJ2-5; D may correspond to TRBD1 or TRBD2 (6 bases each). The V gene's germline CDR1 is MNHNS and CDR2 SASEGT. This CDR3 has 15 residues. Trimming stripped 4 bases from V and 1 base from J, with 13 bases between. CDR3 nucleotides: TGTGCCAGCAGTGGAGGGGGGCAGGCCCAAGAGACCCAGTACTTC. This sequence encodes CASSGGGQAQETQYF.

Notes on this clone: Germline is not matched at one junction end, which may reflect a read error. The chain couples TRBV4-3 to TRBJ1-3; no firm D call. This CDR3 contains 15 residues. Germline V CDR1 and CDR2: LGHNA, YSLEER. The CDR3 here is CAGSQVVRGGNTIYF. DNA of the CDR3: TGCGCCGGCAGCCAAGTCGTGCGGGGAGGAAACACCATATATTTT.

This clone has only one observation. The chain has TRBV4-3 and TRBJ2-7; no definite D call. The V gene's germline CDR1 is LGHNA and CDR2 YSLEER. The ends were cut back, 0 bases at V and 4 bases at J, with 7 bases in the middle. The CDR3 contains 13 residues. As DNA, the CDR3 is TGCGCCAGCAGCCAAGATGTGGGTTACGAGCAGTACTTC. Translated: CASSQDVGYEQYF.

This clone was recorded once. This chain's CDR3 is CASSPGPGLAGPNTGELFF. In DNA form, the CDR3 reads TGTGCCAGCAGCCCGGGACCGGGACTAGCGGGGCCGAACACCGGGGAGCTGTTTTTT. The chain combines TRBV7-2 with TRBJ2-2; 13 bases map to TRBD2. This CDR3 comprises 19 residues. V shed 5 bases and J 0 bases; nucleotides not matched to a gene: 9. Germline CDR1 is SGHTA and CDR2 is FQGNSA.

The chain is built from TRBV9 and TRBJ2-2; D gene unclear. This CDR3 contains 13 residues. Trimming removed 0 bases from V and 6 bases from J, with 6 bases in between. Germline lookup yields CDR1 SGDLS and CDR2 YYNGEE. CDR3 coding DNA: TGTGCCAGCAGCGTAGGGGTAGCCGGGGAGCTGTTTTTT. Protein sequence: CASSVGVAGELFF.

This rearrangement joins TRBV5-4 to TRBJ2-7; D possibly corresponds to TRBD2 (6 bases). The V end lost 4 bases, the J end lost 4 bases, and 18 bases lay between the germline ends. Germline V gene sequence: CDR1 SGHNT, CDR2 YYREEE (reference sequence). This CDR3 spans 15 amino acids. CDR3 coding DNA: TGTGCCAGCAGCCACACTAGCTCTGTTTCTTACGAGCAGTACTTC. Translated: CASSHTSSVSYEQYF.

The CDR3 nucleotides read TGTGCCAGCAGCCGGGGGGCCACGGACACCGGGGAGCTGTTTTTT. This gives the protein CASSRGATDTGELFF. The J gene is TRBJ2-2, the V gene TRBV11-1, with D possibly TRBD2 on 7 matching bases. V lost 5 bases, J lost 3 bases, and 13 bases lay in between. The germline V gene encodes CDR1 SGHAT and CDR2 FQDESV (reference sequence). The CDR3 loop spans 15 amino acids.

V gene TRBV28 combines with J gene TRBJ2-2, with D unclear. V lost 7 bases and J lost 3, with 9 bases in between. Germline V gene data show CDR1 as MDHEN and CDR2 as SYDVKM. This CDR3 contains 13 residues. CDR3 sequence: CASKGSYTGELFF. The CDR3 nucleotides read TGTGCCAGCAAGGGAAGTTACACCGGGGAGCTGTTTTTT.

The chain carries TRBV9 and TRBJ2-1; either TRBD1 or TRBD2 may supply D (6 bases each). CDR3 size: 14 residues. CDR1 and CDR2 (germline): SGDLS, YYNGEE. V was shortened by 3 bases and J by 5 bases, with 12 bases between the two germline ends. The CDR3 loop is CASSARGRNNEQFF. For the CDR3, the DNA is TGTGCCAGCAGCGCCCGGGGGCGGAACAATGAGCAGTTCTTC.

The chain employs TRBV4-3 and TRBJ1-4; TRBD1 matches at 9 bases. The V segment lost 0 bases and the J segment 4 bases; nucleotides outside the gene matches: 12. Looked up from germline, CDR1 is LGHNA and CDR2 is YSLEER. The CDR3 totals 19 residues. The CDR3 DNA is TGCGCCAGCAGCCAAGAGGGACAGGGAGTTTTTGCTGATAATGAAAAACTGTTTTTT. It is translated as CASSQEGQGVFADNEKLFF.

The rearrangement uses TRBV6-5 and TRBJ1-2; D possibly corresponds to TRBD1 (6 bases). V was trimmed by 7 bases and J by 8 bases, leaving 20 bases between them. From germline, CDR1 is MNHEY and CDR2 SVGAGI. CDR3 length: 14 residues. The CDR3 sequence: CASTPGGRGEGYTF. The CDR3 nucleotides are TGTGCCAGCACTCCTGGGGGCCGAGGAGAAGGCTACACCTTC.

This sequence joins TRBV10-3 and TRBJ2-7; 9 nucleotides match TRBD1. The J segment lost 3 bases and the V segment lost 6 bases, leaving 6 bases of the junction unmatched. Per the germline V gene, CDR1 is ENHRY and CDR2 is SYGVKD. The CDR3 spans 14 residues. The CDR3 is CAISGTGISYEQYF. The CDR3 DNA is TGTGCCATCAGCGGGACAGGGATCAGCTACGAGCAGTACTTC.

The chain joins TRBV5-6 to TRBJ2-5, with no clear D. The CDR3 runs 14 residues. V lost 4 bases, J lost 2 bases, and 12 bases lay in between. Germline CDR1 is SGHDT and CDR2 is YYEEEE. This CDR3 reads CASSLTTGQETQYF. DNA of the CDR3: TGTGCCAGCAGCCTGACAACCGGGCAAGAGACCCAGTACTTC.

This clone was detected only once. The chain combines TRBV28 with TRBJ2-3; no firm D call. CDR3 length equals 12 residues. V was shortened by 6 bases and J by 7 bases, with 11 bases between the two germline ends. Germline V gene data show CDR1 as MDHEN and CDR2 as SYDVKM. This CDR3 reads CASSQNSYTQYF. CDR3 DNA: TGTGCCAGCAGCCAAAACTCGTATACGCAGTATTTT. The whole variable domain, remainder taken from reference TRBV28 and TRBJ2-3, is DVKVTQSSRYLVKRTGEKVFLECVQDMDHENMFWYRQDPGLGLRLIYFSYDVKMKEKGDIPEGYSVSREKKERFSLILESASTNQTSMYLCASSQNSYTQYFGPGTRLTVL.

The chain uses TRBV14 and TRBJ1-3; TRBD1 matches 10 bases. The CDR3 extends over 15 amino acids. Per germline, CDR1 SGHDN and CDR2 FVKESK. V shed 4 bases, J shed 4 bases, and the junction held 4 bases outside the gene matches. The CDR3 sequence is CASSPGQGYGNTIYF. The CDR3 DNA is TGTGCCAGCAGCCCGGGACAGGGGTACGGAAACACCATATATTTT.